Listed below are T cell receptor beta chains from one sample, sequenced in a study of OX40 agonist ivuxolimab in advanced cancers. Data came from immunoSEQ multiplex PCR; TCRdb stores just in-frame clones and leaves some out. This sample has approximately 61,000 clones, with approximately 90% found just once. The sample here was CD4+ or CD8+ T cells sorted from blood, taken in a trial of the OX40 agonist ivuxolimab. The receptors were gathered from an adult with an advanced solid tumor such as melanoma, head and neck, liver or kidney cancer. Both conserved end residues are part of each CDR3. A D gene is named only where the DNA matches it firmly. Only part of the rows carry a size: once, few, many, or a class if the clone is expanded.

abundance: .; len: 13; d_gene: .; j_gene: TRBJ2-7; v_gene: TRBV15; CDR3nt: TGTGCCACCAGCAGACCTTACAGGGACGAGCAGTACTTC; CDR3aa: CATSRPYRDEQYF
abundance: .; len: 13; d_gene: .; j_gene: TRBJ1-5; v_gene: TRBV18; CDR3nt: TGTGCCAGCTCACAGGGCAACCATCAGCCCCAGCATTTT; CDR3aa: CASSQGNHQPQHF
abundance: .; len: 16; d_gene: TRBD1; j_gene: TRBJ1-2; v_gene: TRBV9; CDR3nt: TGTGCCAGCAGCGTAGCCCAGGGGGCGGAAGGCTATGGCTACACCTTC; CDR3aa: CASSVAQGAEGYGYTF
abundance: .; len: 15; d_gene: TRBD2; j_gene: TRBJ2-3; v_gene: TRBV7-8; CDR3nt: TGTGCCAGCAGCAGAACTGGGACTAGGACAGATACGCAGTATTTT; CDR3aa: CASSRTGTRTDTQYF
abundance: .; len: 14; d_gene: .; j_gene: TRBJ1-2; v_gene: TRBV6-6; CDR3nt: TGTGCCAGCAGGCCGGACCCGGGAACCTATGGCTACACCTTC; CDR3aa: CASRPDPGTYGYTF
abundance: once; len: 16; d_gene: TRBD2; j_gene: TRBJ2-3; v_gene: TRBV19; CDR3nt: TGTGCCAGTAGTACCGTGTCTAGCGGTTACACAGATACGCAGTATTTT; CDR3aa: CASSTVSSGYTDTQYF
abundance: .; len: 15; d_gene: TRBD1; j_gene: TRBJ2-5; v_gene: TRBV28; CDR3nt: TGTGCCAGCAGTTCTCAGACAGGGGGCGTAGAGACCCAGTACTTC; CDR3aa: CASSSQTGGVETQYF
abundance: .; len: 13; d_gene: .; j_gene: TRBJ1-3; v_gene: TRBV6-5; CDR3nt: TGTGCCAGCAGTCGCGACAGAAGAAACACCATATATTTT; CDR3aa: CASSRDRRNTIYF
abundance: .; len: 17; d_gene: TRBD2; j_gene: TRBJ2-1; v_gene: TRBV7-9; CDR3nt: TGTGCCAGCAGCTCCCCCGGCGGGGGGAGCTCCTACAATGAGCAGTTCTTC; CDR3aa: CASSSPGGGSSYNEQFF
abundance: .; len: 14; d_gene: .; j_gene: TRBJ1-1; v_gene: TRBV5-1; CDR3nt: TGCGCCAGCAGCTTGGTTGACAGAGGGAATGAAGCTTTCTTT; CDR3aa: CASSLVDRGNEAFF
abundance: .; len: 13; d_gene: .; j_gene: TRBJ2-3; v_gene: TRBV2; CDR3nt: TGTGCCAGCCAACGGGAGAGCACAGATACGCAGTATTTT; CDR3aa: CASQRESTDTQYF
abundance: .; len: 13; d_gene: .; j_gene: TRBJ2-1; v_gene: TRBV6-4; CDR3nt: TGTGCCAGCAGTGAAGCCGGGGGCAATGAGCAGTTCTTC; CDR3aa: CASSEAGGNEQFF
abundance: .; len: 14; d_gene: TRBD2; j_gene: TRBJ2-7; v_gene: TRBV28; CDR3nt: TGTGCCAGCAGTACGACTAGCGGGAGCAACGAGCAGTACTTC; CDR3aa: CASSTTSGSNEQYF
abundance: .; len: 13; d_gene: .; j_gene: TRBJ1-5; v_gene: TRBV28; CDR3nt: TGTGCCAGCAGTTCCCACCAAAATCAGCCCCAGCATTTT; CDR3aa: CASSSHQNQPQHF
abundance: few; len: 14; d_gene: .; j_gene: TRBJ1-2; v_gene: TRBV19; CDR3nt: TGTGCCAGTAGTAAACAGGCTTCGGCGTATGGCTACACCTTC; CDR3aa: CASSKQASAYGYTF
abundance: .; len: 12; d_gene: .; j_gene: TRBJ2-3; v_gene: TRBV6-1; CDR3nt: TGTGCCAGCACTCGGGGTACAGATACGCAGTATTTT; CDR3aa: CASTRGTDTQYF
abundance: .; len: 13; d_gene: .; j_gene: TRBJ1-5; v_gene: TRBV5-1; CDR3nt: TGCGCCAGCAGCTTTAGGGGAGATCAGCCCCAGCATTTT; CDR3aa: CASSFRGDQPQHF
abundance: .; len: 14; d_gene: .; j_gene: TRBJ2-1; v_gene: TRBV15; CDR3nt: TGTGCCACCAGCAGAGACCCGACCAGTAGTGAGCAGTTCTTC; CDR3aa: CATSRDPTSSEQFF
abundance: .; len: 16; d_gene: .; j_gene: TRBJ2-7; v_gene: TRBV25-1; CDR3nt: TGTGCCAGCAGTGATACTTCCAGGTCCCTCGGGGACGAGCAGTACTTC; CDR3aa: CASSDTSRSLGDEQYF
abundance: .; len: 13; d_gene: .; j_gene: TRBJ1-1; v_gene: TRBV7-2; CDR3nt: TGTGCCAGCAGCTCCGGGGGGAACACTGAAGCTTTCTTT; CDR3aa: CASSSGGNTEAFF
abundance: .; len: 16; d_gene: .; j_gene: TRBJ2-3; v_gene: TRBV5-1; CDR3nt: TGCGCCAGCAGCTTCGGCACCCGGGGAACCACAGATACGCAGTATTTT; CDR3aa: CASSFGTRGTTDTQYF
abundance: .; len: 15; d_gene: TRBD1; j_gene: TRBJ1-5; v_gene: TRBV19; CDR3nt: TGTGCCAGTAGTATTCAGACAGGGAGAGGCCAGCCCCAGCATTTT; CDR3aa: CASSIQTGRGQPQHF
abundance: .; len: 13; d_gene: TRBD2; j_gene: TRBJ2-1; v_gene: TRBV11-2; CDR3nt: TGTGCCAGCAGCCGTGGGGGGGACAATGAGCAGTTCTTC; CDR3aa: CASSRGGDNEQFF
abundance: .; len: 15; d_gene: .; j_gene: TRBJ2-2; v_gene: TRBV19; CDR3nt: TGTGCCAGTAGTATTCGGGGCCCCCGGGGCGGGGAGCTGTTTTTT; CDR3aa: CASSIRGPRGGELFF
abundance: .; len: 15; d_gene: TRBD1; j_gene: TRBJ1-3; v_gene: TRBV5-4; CDR3nt: TGTGCCAGCAGCTTGCAGGGGGTCTCTGGAAACACCATATATTTT; CDR3aa: CASSLQGVSGNTIYF
abundance: .; len: 15; d_gene: TRBD1; j_gene: TRBJ1-5; v_gene: TRBV18; CDR3nt: TGTGCCAGCTCACCCGGGACAGGCCGCACTCAGCCCCAGCATTTT; CDR3aa: CASSPGTGRTQPQHF
abundance: few; len: 13; d_gene: .; j_gene: TRBJ2-7; v_gene: TRBV6-1; CDR3nt: TGTGCCAGCAGTGTTGCCAGGGTAAACGAGCAGTACTTC; CDR3aa: CASSVARVNEQYF
abundance: .; len: 14; d_gene: TRBD1; j_gene: TRBJ1-4; v_gene: TRBV7-9; CDR3nt: TGTGCCAGCAGCTTAGAAGGTGGACAGGGCGGACTGTTTTTT; CDR3aa: CASSLEGGQGGLFF
abundance: .; len: 14; d_gene: TRBD2; j_gene: TRBJ2-1; v_gene: TRBV6-4; CDR3nt: TGTGCCAGCAGTGACCAAGGGACTAACAATGAGCAGTTCTTC; CDR3aa: CASSDQGTNNEQFF
abundance: .; len: 18; d_gene: TRBD2; j_gene: TRBJ2-1; v_gene: TRBV7-8; CDR3nt: TGTGCCAGCAGCTTAGCAGGGCTAGCGGGGACAGCCTACAATGAGCAGTTCTTC; CDR3aa: CASSLAGLAGTAYNEQFF
abundance: .; len: 15; d_gene: TRBD1; j_gene: TRBJ2-7; v_gene: TRBV7-8; CDR3nt: TGTGCCAGCAGCTTAGTGGGACAGGGGTTCTACGAGCAGTACTTC; CDR3aa: CASSLVGQGFYEQYF